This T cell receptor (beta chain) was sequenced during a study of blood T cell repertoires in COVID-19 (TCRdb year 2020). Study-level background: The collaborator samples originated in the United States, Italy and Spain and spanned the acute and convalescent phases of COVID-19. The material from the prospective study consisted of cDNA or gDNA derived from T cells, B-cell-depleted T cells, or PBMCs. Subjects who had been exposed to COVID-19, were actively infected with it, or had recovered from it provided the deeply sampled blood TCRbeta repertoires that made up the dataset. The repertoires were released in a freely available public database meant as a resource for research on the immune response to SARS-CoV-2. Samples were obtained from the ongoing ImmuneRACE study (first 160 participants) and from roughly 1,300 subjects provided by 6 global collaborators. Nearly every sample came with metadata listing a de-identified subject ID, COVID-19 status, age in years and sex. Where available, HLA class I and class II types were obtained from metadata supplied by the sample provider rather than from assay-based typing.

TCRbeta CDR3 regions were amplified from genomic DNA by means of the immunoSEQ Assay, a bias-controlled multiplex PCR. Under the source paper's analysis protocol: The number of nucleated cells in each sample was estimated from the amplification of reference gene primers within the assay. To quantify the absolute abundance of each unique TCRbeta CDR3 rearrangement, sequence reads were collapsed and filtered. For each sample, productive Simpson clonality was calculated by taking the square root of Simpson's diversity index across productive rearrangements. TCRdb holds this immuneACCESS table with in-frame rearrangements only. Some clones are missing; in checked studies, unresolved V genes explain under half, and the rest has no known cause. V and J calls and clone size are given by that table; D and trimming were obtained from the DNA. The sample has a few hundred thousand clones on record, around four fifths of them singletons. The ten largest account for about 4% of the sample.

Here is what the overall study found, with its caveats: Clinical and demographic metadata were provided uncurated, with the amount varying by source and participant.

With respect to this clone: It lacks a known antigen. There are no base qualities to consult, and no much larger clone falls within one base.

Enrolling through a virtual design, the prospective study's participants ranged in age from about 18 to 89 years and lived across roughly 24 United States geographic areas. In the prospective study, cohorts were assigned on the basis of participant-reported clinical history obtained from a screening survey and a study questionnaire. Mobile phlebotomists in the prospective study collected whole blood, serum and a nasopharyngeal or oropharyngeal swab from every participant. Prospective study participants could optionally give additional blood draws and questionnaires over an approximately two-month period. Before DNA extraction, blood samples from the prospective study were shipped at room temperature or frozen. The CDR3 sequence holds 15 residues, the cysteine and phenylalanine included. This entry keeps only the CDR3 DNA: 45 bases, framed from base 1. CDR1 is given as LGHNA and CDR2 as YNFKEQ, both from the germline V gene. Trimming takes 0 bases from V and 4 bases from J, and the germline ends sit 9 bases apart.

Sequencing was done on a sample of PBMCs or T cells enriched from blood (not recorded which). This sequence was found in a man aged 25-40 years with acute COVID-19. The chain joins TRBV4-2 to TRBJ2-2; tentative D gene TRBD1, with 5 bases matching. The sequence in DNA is TGTGCCAGCAGCCAAGATCAGGGCAGCACCGGGGAGCTGTTTTTT. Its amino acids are CASSQDQGSTGELFF.